This T cell receptor (beta chain) originates from a study of shared clonotypes between healthy human individuals (TCRdb year 2020). Turning to the overall study: A couple of women and three men aged 18 to 49 years were included in the cohort. For each donor, CD4 naive and CD4 memory were each given three plates, CD8 naive was given two plates, and CD8 memory was given one plate. To estimate repertoire size and how much clonotypes are shared between individuals, the study performed deep sequencing of blood TCR repertoires from a few healthy adults. To increase sequencing depth and limit assay-specific biases, TCR repertoire library preparation and sequencing were carried out by different laboratories using diverse techniques. Each donor's leukapheresis produced roughly between roughly 0.85 and 10 billion PBMCs. On the study overall, not on this receptor specifically: Only blood was sampled, and tissue TCR repertoires likely differ from those in blood. Clonotypes shared by all four sorted-subset donors showed higher generation probabilities than non-shared clonotypes. Estimated clonotype richness was generally larger for naive than for memory subsets. Pairwise subsampling indicated that sequencing depth was expected to affect the degree of clonotype sharing among donors. Even with the large sequencing depth, rarefaction of the sorted-subset datasets indicated that sequencing was incomplete. When several donors were compared, the shared fraction of clonotypes was around 4.6% for naive CD4, less than 4% for naive CD8, more than 2% for memory CD4, and less than 0.45% for memory CD8. The genetic and exposure-history diversity represented was limited by the small number of donors.

From the cysteine up to the phenylalanine, the CDR3 has a length of 18 residues. Solely the CDR3 DNA is kept, with 54 bases framed from the first base. CDR1 and CDR2 are read off the germline V gene as MGHDK and SYGVNS. The germline V end is reduced by 2 bases and the J end by 6 bases; junction bases left unmatched: 10. Note on this clone: The antigen this receptor binds is unknown. No much larger clone is present one base from it, and per-base qualities are unavailable.

Healthy HIV-negative adults with no recently reported acute infections or vaccinations were included as donors. Every donor was a Caucasian adult residing in Nashville, Tennessee, USA. The CD8 memory samples were a combination of magnetically selected CD45RO+ cells and CCR7-negative CD45RA+ effector memory (TemRA) cells. Blood was collected by leukapheresis, and PBMCs were isolated by Ficoll-Histopaque density gradient centrifugation and then cryopreserved in liquid nitrogen vapor phase. Analytical flow cytometry was used to check the purity and quantity of every magnetically sorted T cell population. Genomic DNA was isolated from every sorted fraction and measured by UV absorbance on a Nanodrop 2000c. Using the deep immunoSEQ assay, TCR CDR3 regions were amplified from genomic DNA by multiplex PCR. Extracted genomic DNA from each cell subset was spread evenly across all wells of several immunoSEQ 96-well plates, with each plate serving as a replicate. For sorted subsets, 150 to 250 ng of genomic DNA, equivalent to 25,000 to 35,000 T cell genomes, went into each replicate PCR. Purified libraries were measured with a Qubit 3.0 fluorometer, size-checked on a Bioanalyzer 2100, and measured again with the KAPA Library Quantification kit. Every immunoSEQ 96-well plate was sequenced on a separate single-read 150-cycle Illumina NextSeq 550 flow cell. Concerning the study's data processing: Because the immunoSEQ output held only junctional sequences and lacked quality scores, the filtering could not match the filtering applied to full-length reads. Sequences were annotated with PyIR, a Python wrapper for IgBLAST v1.9, and V/J genes and CDR3 were assigned using IMGT germline references. Reads with weak V/J assignments (E-value above 1e-6), missing CDR3, stop codons, out-of-frame junctions, or ambiguous translated residues were removed. V3J clonotypes were defined as sequences sharing an identical inferred V gene, J gene, and CDR3 amino acid sequence. Percentage overlap between repertoires was computed as shared unique clonotypes divided by the size of the smaller repertoire. Richness of each repertoire was evaluated using RTK rarefaction, the Chao1 estimator, and Recon v2.1 estimates of unobserved clonotypes. OLGA was used to compute generation probabilities for all TCRbeta clonotypes that the gDNA method yielded from a few donors. TCRdb stores this immuneACCESS table with in-frame sequences only. Part of the clones is absent; in the studies checked, under half of the shortfall reflects unresolved V genes, and no reason is known for the rest. That table is the source of V, J and clone size, and D and trimming were worked out from the DNA. The sample records about 110,000 clones, 65% to 75% of which are singletons. More than 20% of the sample rests with the top ten.

The sequence was obtained from a woman aged 30 to 39 in good health. The sequence is built from TRBV25-1 and TRBJ1-4; 12 central bases correspond to TRBD1. The sequencing input was memory CD8+ T cells sorted from blood. Sample cell subset or site, as interpreted from the label and publication: CD45RO+ cells pooled with CCR7-negative TemRA cells. For the CDR3, the sequence is CASSELRGDRGLDEKLFF. The DNA sequence is as follows: TGTGCCAGCAGTGAACTCAGGGGGGACAGGGGGCTTGATGAAAAACTGTTTTTT. Reference TRBV25-1 and TRBJ1-4 proteins supply the regions before and after the CDR3; the full variable domain is: EADIYQTPRYLVIGTGKKITLECSQTMGHDKMYWYQQDPGMELHLIHYSYGVNSTEKGDLSSESTVSRIRTEHFPLTLESARPSHTSQYLCASSELRGDRGLDEKLFFGSGTQLSVL.